The rows below give T cell receptor beta chains drawn from one sample of a study of molecular identifiers for immune sequencing clone quantification. One entry per CDR3 protein results from TCRdb running MiXCR on the PCR reads. This sample has 460,000 or so distinct CDR3 sequences; roughly 23% occur once, and the top ten carry 0.7% to 1%. The sequenced material came from naive CD8+ T cells from blood, with Jurkat cell RNA spiked in. These receptors were obtained from a human donor in good health. Some libraries in this study had Jurkat cell RNA spiked in. Both conserved end residues are part of each CDR3. The order of the fields is CDR3 length, J gene, D gene, clone size, V gene, CDR3 DNA, CDR3 protein. The D gene is left open where the match is weak. Clone sizes are given selectively: once, few, many, or a class where the clone is expanded.

>16|TRBJ1-1|TRBD1|-|TRBV7-8
TGTGCCAGCAGCGAAGCTGATAGGGACAGGAACGCTGAAGCTTTCTTT
CASSEADRDRNAEAFF
>13|TRBJ1-5|-|many|TRBV5-6
TGTGCCAGCAGCTTGAGCTGGGTCGGGGCCCAGCATTTT
CASSLSWVGAQHF
>14|TRBJ2-5|-|-|TRBV5-3
TGTGCCAGCAGCTTTGAGAGGGAAAAAGAGACCCAGTACTTC
CASSFEREKETQYF
>13|TRBJ2-7|-|-|TRBV7-9
TGTGCCAGTAGGATGGGACCGAGGGGCGAGCAGTACTTC
CASRMGPRGEQYF
>16|TRBJ2-3|-|many|TRBV6-6
TGTGCCAGCAGTCCATCTTTTCGGGGGCCGGGCGATACGCAGTATTTT
CASSPSFRGPGDTQYF
>18|TRBJ2-2|-|-|TRBV28
TGTGCCAGCAGTTTATCGCAACTTGATAGCCCGGACACCGGGGAGCTGTTTTTT
CASSLSQLDSPDTGELFF
>16|TRBJ2-1|TRBD2|many|TRBV7-2
TGTGCCAGCAGCGAGCTAGCGGGACGCTCCTACAATGAGCAGTTCTTC
CASSELAGRSYNEQFF
>12|TRBJ1-1|-|-|TRBV3-1
TGTGCCAGCAGTGGGGACAACCCTGAAGCTTTCTTT
CASSGDNPEAFF
>14|TRBJ2-7|-|-|TRBV27
TGTGCCAGCAGCCCGTACGGTGTAGCGTTCGAGCAGTACTTC
CASSPYGVAFEQYF
>15|TRBJ2-1|-|few|TRBV20-1
TGCAGTGCTAGAGGTGTGGCAGGGAATATCAATGAGCAGTTCTTC
CSARGVAGNINEQFF
>12|TRBJ2-1|-|-|TRBV3-1
TGTGCCAGCAGCCAAGTATCGAATGAGCAGTTCTTC
CASSQVSNEQFF
>16|TRBJ1-4|TRBD1|-|TRBV6-2/TRBV6-3
TGTGCCAGCAGTTCCCGGGACAGGCTGATCAATGAAAAACTGTTTTTT
CASSSRDRLINEKLFF
>14|TRBJ2-2|TRBD1|-|TRBV20-1
TGCAGTGCTAGGGATACAGGGGACACCGGGGAGCTGTTTTTT
CSARDTGDTGELFF
>13|TRBJ1-5|TRBD1|many|TRBV6-6
TGTGCCAGCACCGTGACAGGGAATCAGCCCCAGCATTTT
CASTVTGNQPQHF
>14|TRBJ1-6|-|many|TRBV5-4
TGTGCCAGCAGCGGGTGGGGGGGTAATTCACCCCTCCACTTT
CASSGWGGNSPLHF
>13|TRBJ1-1|-|many|TRBV28
TGTGCCAGCAGTTTAACAGCTAACACTGAAGCTTTCTTT
CASSLTANTEAFF
>14|TRBJ2-5|-|many|TRBV11-2
TGTGCCAGCAGCCCTTCCTGGGATCCAGAGACCCAGTACTTC
CASSPSWDPETQYF
>14|TRBJ1-1|-|-|TRBV30
TGTGCCTGGGGGGAAGTTCCCATGAACACTGAAGCTTTCTTT
CAWGEVPMNTEAFF
>14|TRBJ2-7|-|-|TRBV19
TGTGCCAGTAGTATAGGGGCGGACAGCTACGAGCAGTACTTC
CASSIGADSYEQYF
>17|TRBJ2-5|TRBD2|few|TRBV23-1
TGCGCCAGCAGTCAATCTATCCAAGCGGGGCTCCAAGAGACCCAGTACTTC
CASSQSIQAGLQETQYF
>14|TRBJ2-3|-|few|TRBV11-2
TGTGCCAGCAGCTTAGCGTCAGTTGCAGATACGCAGTATTTT
CASSLASVADTQYF
>15|TRBJ2-3|TRBD2|few|TRBV12-3/TRBV12-4
TGTGCCAGCAGCCCGACTAGCGGGGGAATAGATACGCAGTATTTT
CASSPTSGGIDTQYF
>15|TRBJ2-7|TRBD2|-|TRBV6-5
TGTGCCAGCAGTTACGGGGCTAGCGGATCCTACGAGCAGTACTTC
CASSYGASGSYEQYF
>19|TRBJ2-3|-|-|TRBV4-1
TGCGCCAGCAACTCCGGAGGCTCTTCCCGACACCTTAGCACAGATACGCAGTATTTT
CASNSGGSSRHLSTDTQYF
>12|TRBJ2-5|-|many|TRBV28
TGTGCCTCCAAAGAGTACCAAGAGACCCAGTACTTC
CASKEYQETQYF
>11|TRBJ2-7|-|few|TRBV6-2/TRBV6-3
TGTGCCTCCGCGGTGGGCTACGAGCAGTACTTC
CASAVGYEQYF
>13|TRBJ2-7|-|many|TRBV7-2
TGTGCCAGCAGCTTGACCCCCGGGTACGAGCAGTACTTC
CASSLTPGYEQYF
>14|TRBJ2-7|-|-|TRBV3-1
TGTGCCAGCAGCCAAGGGATAGGGGGCTACGAGCAGTACTTC
CASSQGIGGYEQYF
>15|TRBJ2-7|TRBD2|many|TRBV6-2/TRBV6-3
TGTGCCAGCAGTTACGGCCTAGCGGTCTCCTACGAGCAGTACTTC
CASSYGLAVSYEQYF
>15|TRBJ1-5|-|few|TRBV20-1
TGCAGTGCTAGAGACGTCAAGGGACTCAATCAGCCCCAGCATTTT
CSARDVKGLNQPQHF
>15|TRBJ1-5|-|-|TRBV5-1
TGCGCCAGCAGCTTAGACCCGACAAGTAATCAGCCCCAGCATTTT
CASSLDPTSNQPQHF
>13|TRBJ2-7|-|many|TRBV27
TGTGCCAGCAGCGAGACACCTTCCTACGAGCAGTACTTC
CASSETPSYEQYF
>14|TRBJ2-7|-|many|TRBV5-1
TGCGCCAGGCCTAAAGGTGGGCCGTCCTACGAGCAGTACTTC
CARPKGGPSYEQYF
>17|TRBJ2-7|TRBD1|-|TRBV6-2/TRBV6-3
TGTGCCAGCAGTTACTACCGGGACAGACCTGGACGCTACGAGCAGTACTTC
CASSYYRDRPGRYEQYF
>13|TRBJ2-7|-|-|TRBV30
TGTGCCTGGACCCCGTGGGGCTCCTACGAGCAGTACTTC
CAWTPWGSYEQYF
>15|TRBJ2-3|-|-|TRBV11-3
TGTGCCAGCAGCTTAGGGGGGGCGCAGACAGATACGCAGTATTTT
CASSLGGAQTDTQYF
>14|TRBJ2-5|-|many|TRBV12-3/TRBV12-4
TGTGCCAGCAAGTCGGAGGATAGACAAGAGACCCAGTACTTC
CASKSEDRQETQYF
>15|TRBJ2-1|TRBD2|many|TRBV4-3
TGCGCCAGCAGCCAAGATTTCCTAGCGGGGGATAGTAAGTTCTTC
CASSQDFLAGDSKFF